The present TCR beta chain was sequenced within a study of T cell responses to AZD1222 COVID-19 vaccine. The repertoire was sequenced with immunoSEQ multiplex PCR; TCRdb's copy has only in-frame clones and lacks some. The table records 110,000 to 150,000 clones, approximately 90% of them present only once. Second-dose groups at about 4 or about 12 weeks were pooled. The CDR3 length is 15 residues. V lost 7 bases, J lost 1 base, and 13 bases lay in between. Germline lookup yields CDR1 SNHLY and CDR2 FYNNEI. Specimen: peripheral blood, collected 28 days after the second AZD1222 dose. This receptor was obtained from an adult who received the AZD1222 COVID-19 vaccine. The rearrangement links TRBV2 to TRBJ2-2; perhaps TRBD2 as D (6 bases). CDR3 DNA: TGTGCCAGCAAAATTGGGGACTTGAACACCGGGGAGCTGTTTTTT. As protein: CASKIGDLNTGELFF.